Listed here is a single T cell receptor beta chain. TCRdb fed the RT-PCR reads into MiXCR, producing one record per CDR3 protein. The table includes hundreds of thousands of distinct CDR3 sequences, 13% to 15% detected once. This specimen comes from a study of patients and donors after allogeneic stem cell transplantation. This CDR3 spans 13 amino acids. V lost 6 bases and J lost 5; bases outside the gene matches: 1. The rearrangement uses TRBV12-3 or TRBV12-4 and TRBJ1-6; 7 bases match TRBD1. Sequencing was carried out using blood, either unsorted or a sorted T cell fraction (not recorded which). This clonotype was sampled from a human donor who was either an allogeneic HSCT recipient or a stem cell or donor lymphocyte infusion donor (not recorded which). It is not recorded whose cells these are; they may come from a transplant donor. The CDR3: CASRGQNNSPLHF. CDR3 in DNA: TGTGCCAGCAGGGGACAGAATAATTCACCCCTCCACTTT.